These T cell receptor beta chains were read from a single sample in a study of CD8 T cells in Susac syndrome. MiXCR was run by TCRdb on the immunoSEQ multiplex PCR reads, yielding one entry per CDR3 protein. The table shows some 150,000 distinct CDR3 sequences, with around 96% occurring only once. The specimen was CD4+ T cells from PBMCs. The receptors shown here come from a human donor with Susac syndrome. The CDR3 runs from the conserved cysteine through the conserved F or W. The order of the fields is D gene, J gene, clone size, V gene, CDR3 DNA, CDR3 protein. D genes are given only for firm matches. Size is omitted from some rows. Given values are once, few, many or a class for expanded clones.

TRBD1,TRBJ1-5,-,TRBV20-1,TGCAGTGCCAAACAGGGGGCCGATCAGCCCCAGCATTTT,CSAKQGADQPQHF
-,TRBJ2-7,-,TRBV20-1,TGCAGTGCGAGACAGTCCAACTCCTACGAGCAGTACTTC,CSARQSNSYEQYF
-,TRBJ1-6,-,TRBV5-5,TGTGCCAGCAGCTTGAGACAGTGGAGGGATTCACCCCTCCACTTT,CASSLRQWRDSPLHF
-,TRBJ2-7,-,TRBV2,TGTGCCAGCGCTACACCTTCCTACGAGCAGTACTTC,CASATPSYEQYF
TRBD1,TRBJ1-1,-,TRBV12-3/TRBV12-4,TGTGCCAGCAGGCCGACAGGGGGCTACACTGAAGCTTTCTTT,CASRPTGGYTEAFF
-,TRBJ1-5,-,TRBV11-3,TGTGCCAGCAACGGCGCACGTGGGGGGAGGTCTGATCAGCCCCAGCATTTT,CASNGARGGRSDQPQHF
TRBD2,TRBJ2-3,-,TRBV29-1,TGCAGCGTTGGGGGGACTAGCTCCGCAGATACGCAGTATTTT,CSVGGTSSADTQYF
TRBD1,TRBJ2-3,once,TRBV24-1,TGTGCCACCGCAGGGGGCGGCACAGATACGCAGTATTTT,CATAGGGTDTQYF
-,TRBJ2-4,-,TRBV18,TGTGCCAGCTCTACTGGAGGGTACATTCAGTACTTC,CASSTGGYIQYF
-,TRBJ2-7,-,TRBV2,TGTGCCAGCCGGACCAGCTCCTACGAGCAGTACTTC,CASRTSSYEQYF
-,TRBJ1-1,-,TRBV19,TGTGCCAGTAGTCAAGACAGGCGGATTGAAGCTTTCTTT,CASSQDRRIEAFF
TRBD1,TRBJ1-5,-,TRBV3-1,TGTGCCAGCAGCCCCAAATTGACAGGGTTGGACAATCAGCCCCAGCATTTT,CASSPKLTGLDNQPQHF
-,TRBJ2-6,-,TRBV18,TGTGCCAGCAAAGATCAGGGCCCTGGGGCCAACGTCCTGACTTTC,CASKDQGPGANVLTF
TRBD1,TRBJ2-1,-,TRBV7-6,TGTGCCAGCAGCACAGGGGGTACGGTAAATGAGCAGTTCTTC,CASSTGGTVNEQFF
-,TRBJ1-2,-,TRBV29-1,TGCAGCGCCGCGGGGCCAGCTAACTATGGCTACACCTTC,CSAAGPANYGYTF
-,TRBJ1-2,once,TRBV3-1,TGTGCCAGCAGCCAAGATTTGGGGGGCTATGGCTACACCTTC,CASSQDLGGYGYTF
-,TRBJ1-2,-,TRBV20-1,TGCAGTGCTAGAGATTGGGGTAGGGGCTATGGCTACACCTTC,CSARDWGRGYGYTF
-,TRBJ2-5,-,TRBV5-6,TGTGCCAGCAGCGTAGTTGAAAAGGGGGAAGAGACCCAGTACTTC,CASSVVEKGEETQYF
TRBD2,TRBJ2-2,once,TRBV9,TGTGCCAGCAGCGTAGACCCGGGCGGGGGGGCCCCGAACACCGGGGAGCTGTTTTTT,CASSVDPGGGAPNTGELFF
TRBD1,TRBJ2-4,-,TRBV7-2,TGTGCCAGCAGCCTACGTTCGACAGGGTTCGGGACCAAAAACATTCAGTACTTC,CASSLRSTGFGTKNIQYF
TRBD2,TRBJ2-3,-,TRBV3-1,TGTGCCAGCAGCCACCAGGCACGGCGGGGGACCACAGATACGCAGTATTTT,CASSHQARRGTTDTQYF
-,TRBJ1-5,-,TRBV29-1,TGCAGCGTTGGATTGGGAAATCAGCCCCAGCATTTT,CSVGLGNQPQHF
TRBD1,TRBJ2-5,-,TRBV25-1,TGTGCCAGCAGTGTTCAAGGACAGGGAAGGATACAAGAGACCCAGTACTTC,CASSVQGQGRIQETQYF
TRBD2,TRBJ2-1,-,TRBV3-1,TGTGCCAGCAGCCAAGAAGGGCAGCGGGGGACCAATGAGCAGTTCTTC,CASSQEGQRGTNEQFF
TRBD2,TRBJ2-5,-,TRBV20-1,TGCAGTGCTACTCTGACTAGCGGGGTTGTGACCCAGTACTTC,CSATLTSGVVTQYF
TRBD1,TRBJ2-1,-,TRBV6-1,TGTGCCAGCGGGCACAGGGGGCTAAGTGAGCAGTTCTTC,CASGHRGLSEQFF
-,TRBJ2-7,-,TRBV3-1,TGTGCCAGCAGCCAAGGACAGAGCTCCTACGAGCAGTACTTC,CASSQGQSSYEQYF
-,TRBJ2-2,-,TRBV29-1,TGCAGCGTTGTTCCGGATTCGAACACCGGGGAGCTGTTTTTT,CSVVPDSNTGELFF